This is a list of T cell receptor beta chains from one sample in a study of blood T cell repertoires in COVID-19. Measured with immunoSEQ multiplex PCR; TCRdb has only the in-frame clones, and not every one. The data show some 320,000 clones, with about 87% seen just once and 6.9% held by the top ten. Input material: peripheral blood. The receptors originated from a woman in her twenties or thirties who had recovered from COVID-19. Both conserved end residues are part of each CDR3. A D gene is named only where the DNA matches it firmly. Some rows mark clone size as missing; the rest say once, few, many or name a class of expanded clone.

J,V,size,D,DNA,CDR3
TRBJ1-1,TRBV10-3,.,TRBD1,TGTGCCATCAGTGAATTCGCGACAGGGAAAAACACTGAAGCTTTCTTT,CAISEFATGKNTEAFF
TRBJ2-1,TRBV19,.,.,TGTGCCAGTAGTGATCGTTGGAGGAATGAGCAGTTCTTC,CASSDRWRNEQFF
TRBJ1-5,TRBV28,.,.,TGTGCCAGCAGTTTCGTAGAGGGATATGGTAGCAATCAGCCCCAGCATTTT,CASSFVEGYGSNQPQHF
TRBJ1-3,TRBV5-4,once,TRBD1,TGTGCCAGCAGCTCCGGGACAGACTCTGGAAACACCATATATTTT,CASSSGTDSGNTIYF
TRBJ1-2,TRBV7-9,.,.,TGTGCCAGCAGCCCTGGGGGGAGGGGGGCCCCGGATGGCTACACCTTC,CASSPGGRGAPDGYTF
TRBJ2-5,TRBV2,.,.,TGTGCCACCTCGGGGGGCCTACAAGAGACCCAGTACTTC,CATSGGLQETQYF
TRBJ1-3,TRBV2,many,.,TGTGCCAGCAGTGCGGAGGGCACCTCTGGAAACACCATATATTTT,CASSAEGTSGNTIYF
TRBJ1-1,TRBV6-6,few,.,TGTGCCAGCAGTAGGACAGTGAACACTGAAGCTTTCTTT,CASSRTVNTEAFF
TRBJ2-7,TRBV19,.,TRBD1,TGTGCCAGTAGTCCTACCAAACCGGACAGGACCTACGAGCAGTACTTC,CASSPTKPDRTYEQYF
TRBJ2-7,TRBV5-1,.,TRBD2,TGCGCCAGCAGCGGACTAGCGGGGACCTCCTACGAGCAGTACTTC,CASSGLAGTSYEQYF
TRBJ1-5,TRBV15,.,.,TGTGCCACCAGCAGAGGAGGGAATCAGCCCCAGCATTTT,CATSRGGNQPQHF
TRBJ1-1,TRBV7-3,many,.,TGTGCCAGCAGCTTAACAGGGGGTGTCACTGAAGCTTTCTTT,CASSLTGGVTEAFF
TRBJ2-3,TRBV20-1,.,TRBD2,TGCAGTGCTAGTCGTCTAGCGGACCTTCAAGATACGCAGTATTTT,CSASRLADLQDTQYF
TRBJ2-4,TRBV4-1,once,.,TGCGCCAGCAGCCAAGAGTCGGGGGACTGGTCCGTAAACATTCAGTACTTC,CASSQESGDWSVNIQYF
TRBJ2-1,TRBV9,.,TRBD1,TGTGCCAGCAGCGTAGGTAACAGGGGATACAATGAGCAGTTCTTC,CASSVGNRGYNEQFF
TRBJ1-4,TRBV7-9,.,.,TGTGCCAGCAGCTCCAAGGGTGGAGGGAGCAACGAAAAACTGTTTTTT,CASSSKGGGSNEKLFF
TRBJ1-6,TRBV2,many,TRBD1,TGTGCCAGCAGGGGGACAGGGAGTCCCCTCCACTTT,CASRGTGSPLHF
TRBJ1-2,TRBV6-5,.,.,TGTGCCAGCAGTTACTCGAGCCGTCAGGGCTATGGCTACACCTTC,CASSYSSRQGYGYTF
TRBJ2-5,TRBV5-6,.,TRBD1,TGTGCCAGCAGCTATACAGGGGCGAAGACCCAGTACTTC,CASSYTGAKTQYF
TRBJ2-7,TRBV7-9,.,.,TGTGCCAGCAGCAAAGGGAGATCTGCAGTCCCCTACGAGCAGTACTTC,CASSKGRSAVPYEQYF
TRBJ1-4,TRBV18,.,.,TGTGCCAGCTCACCAGGCGGGGCCGGGAATGAAAAACTGTTTTTT,CASSPGGAGNEKLFF
TRBJ1-2,TRBV10-3,.,TRBD1,TGTGCCATCGCCGGACAGGGGGGCTATGGCTACACCTTC,CAIAGQGGYGYTF
TRBJ1-4,TRBV29-1,.,TRBD1,TGCAGCGTTGTGGCGACAGGGGGCGAAAAACTGTTTTTT,CSVVATGGEKLFF
TRBJ1-3,TRBV5-1,.,TRBD1,TGCGCCAGCAGCTCGGACAGGGTTGGAAACACCATATATTTT,CASSSDRVGNTIYF
TRBJ2-7,TRBV2,.,.,TGTGCCACTCGGGGAACAAGCTCCTACGAGCAGTACTTC,CATRGTSSYEQYF
TRBJ1-4,TRBV6-6,.,.,TGTGCCAGCAGTTACGACGGGGAAAGGGAAAAACTGTTTTTT,CASSYDGEREKLFF
TRBJ1-1,TRBV5-4,.,.,TGTGCCAGCAGCTTCACTACACAGAACACTGAAGCTTTCTTT,CASSFTTQNTEAFF
TRBJ1-1,TRBV5-1,.,.,TGCGCCAGCAGCTTGGGCAGGGAATACGAAGCTTTCTTT,CASSLGREYEAFF
TRBJ1-2,TRBV27,.,TRBD1,TGTGCCAGCAGTTTCTACGGACAGGGGGCGCGGGGCTACACCTTC,CASSFYGQGARGYTF
TRBJ2-1,TRBV28,.,TRBD1,TGTGCCAGCAGTTCCCTCCCAGGGGGCGGCAATGAGCAGTTCTTC,CASSSLPGGGNEQFF
TRBJ1-5,TRBV12-2,.,.,TGTGCAAGTCGCCCCCAGGCAAACAGGATGAATCAGCCCCAGCATTTT,CASRPQANRMNQPQHF
TRBJ1-5,TRBV7-9,once,TRBD1,TGTGCCAGCAGCTCGGGACAGCGTAATCAGCCCCAGCATTTT,CASSSGQRNQPQHF
TRBJ2-1,TRBV7-2,once,.,TGTGCCAGCAGCTTAGGTTTCAGCTCCTACAATGAGCAGTTCTTC,CASSLGFSSYNEQFF
TRBJ2-7,TRBV27,.,TRBD2,TGTGCCAGCAGTTTTCTCCGGGTAGCGGGGTCCTACGAGCAGTACTTC,CASSFLRVAGSYEQYF
TRBJ2-1,TRBV28,.,.,TGTGCCAGCAAGGGGACGGTGGGCAGGGGCATCAATGAGCAGTTCTTC,CASKGTVGRGINEQFF
TRBJ1-2,TRBV2,.,.,TGTGCCAGCAGTGAGACAGGTGTTAACTATGGCTACACCTTC,CASSETGVNYGYTF
TRBJ2-7,TRBV18,.,.,TGTGCCAGCACGAACTCCAGGGGTGGCGAGCAGTACTTC,CASTNSRGGEQYF
TRBJ2-1,TRBV24-1,once,.,TGTGCCACCAGTGATCACCTAACAGGCTACAATGAGCAGTTCTTC,CATSDHLTGYNEQFF
TRBJ2-3,TRBV9,.,.,TGTGCCAGCAGCGTAGGGGGGGTGCGCGGAGATACGCAGTATTTT,CASSVGGVRGDTQYF
TRBJ2-5,TRBV5-1,once,TRBD1,TGCGCCAGCAGAGGGACAGCAGAAGAGACCCAGTACTTC,CASRGTAEETQYF
TRBJ2-3,TRBV12-5,.,TRBD1,TGTGCTAGTGGGGCAGGGACAGGGGTTTTGACAGATACGCAGTATTTT,CASGAGTGVLTDTQYF
TRBJ2-3,TRBV7-2,.,.,TGTGCCAGCAGCTTAGGGAGTAGTCGAGATACGCAGTATTTT,CASSLGSSRDTQYF
TRBJ2-5,TRBV4-2,few,.,TGTGCCAGCAGCCAGGAAGGCGGAGAGACCCAGTACTTC,CASSQEGGETQYF